The 27 T cell receptor beta chains reported below all come from one sample, sequenced in a study of OX40 agonist ivuxolimab in advanced cancers. Generated by immunoSEQ multiplex PCR, the TCRdb table keeps only in-frame clones and is missing some. The sample consists of around 67,000 clones, 80% to 90% of them appearing once. The sequences come from CD4+ or CD8+ T cells sorted from blood, collected in a trial of the OX40 agonist ivuxolimab. Receptors originate from an adult with an advanced solid tumor such as melanoma, head and neck, liver or kidney cancer.

This chain links TRBV5-1 with TRBJ1-4, with 7 bases lining up with TRBD1. Germline loops: CDR1 SGHRS, CDR2 YFSETQ. V lost 3 bases to trimming and J lost 0 bases; unmatched junction nucleotides: 2. CDR3 length equals 15 residues. The CDR3 DNA follows: TGCGCCAGCAGCTCGCAGGGGGCAACTAATGAAAAACTGTTTTTT. This translates into CASSSQGATNEKLFF.

In this sample, this clone turned up a few times. This chain uses TRBV4-1 with TRBJ1-4, with a weak D call TRBD1 (6 bases). The V gene lost 4 bases and the J gene lost 4 bases, with 13 bases spanning the gap. CDR3 length: 15 residues. The germline CDR1 and CDR2 sequences are MGHRA and YSYEKL. CDR3 in amino acids: CASSPRTVLNEKLFF. As DNA, the CDR3 is TGCGCCAGCAGCCCCCGGACAGTTCTTAATGAAAAACTGTTTTTT.

The rearrangement uses TRBV9 and TRBJ2-2; TRBD2 aligns across 8 bases. This CDR3 is built from 16 residues. CDR1 is SGDLS, CDR2 YYNGEE, per germline. Unmatched junction bases numbered 8, after V lost 0 bases and J lost 7 bases. Here the CDR3 DNA reads TGTGCCAGCAGCGTAGGAGCAGGGACTAGTAGCGGGGAGCTGTTTTTT. As protein: CASSVGAGTSSGELFF. The whole variable domain, remainder taken from reference TRBV9 and TRBJ2-2, is DSGVTQTPKHLITATGQRVTLRCSPRSGDLSVYWYQQSLDQGLQFLIQYYNGEERAKGNILERFSAQQFPDLHSELNLSSLELGDSALYFCASSVGAGTSSGELFFGEGSRLTVL.

The chain couples TRBV28 to TRBJ2-5; D is uncertain. Trimming took off 8 bases at V and 7 bases at J, with 17 bases between the two ends. The V gene's germline CDR1 is MDHEN and CDR2 SYDVKM. The length of the CDR3 is 13 residues. The CDR3 protein is CASLGVQPGTQYF. DNA for the CDR3: TGTGCCAGCCTTGGGGTCCAGCCAGGGACCCAGTACTTC.

This clone has only a few counts. This chain connects TRBV6-5 to TRBJ2-7; no firm D call. Germline loops: CDR1 MNHEY, CDR2 SVGAGI. V gave up 5 bases and J gave up 10 bases, with 12 bases separating them. This CDR3 has 11 residues. CDR3 in amino acids: CASSRPGVQYF. DNA for the CDR3: TGTGCCAGCAGTCGTCCTGGGGTACAGTACTTC.

The V and J genes are TRBV19 and TRBJ1-1; D unresolved. CDR3 length: 18 amino acids. Looked up from germline, CDR1 is LNHDA and CDR2 is SQIVND (reference sequence). With 10 bases removed from V and 0 bases from J, the gap between germline ends came to 27 bases. The CDR3 region has the DNA TGTGCCACCAAGGACCCCGGGGATACCTCCCGAATGAACACTGAAGCTTTCTTT. It is translated as CATKDPGDTSRMNTEAFF.

The chain has TRBV9 and TRBJ2-3, with a possible D match to TRBD2 (5 bases). V was pared by 4 bases and J by 6 bases, with 15 bases between. Germline CDR1 and CDR2: SGDLS and YYNGEE. The CDR3 consists of 14 residues. CDR3 sequence reads: CASSITHGGDTQYF. The CDR3 DNA is TGTGCCAGCAGCATCACCCACGGAGGTGATACGCAGTATTTT.

The chain combines TRBV29-1 with TRBJ1-1, with a tentative D call TRBD1 (5 bases). V was shortened by 7 bases and J by 0 bases, with 15 bases between the two germline ends. Germline CDR1 SQVTM, CDR2 ANQGSEA. CDR3 length: 14 residues. CDR3 sequence reads: CSARHEGMNTEAFF. The CDR3 DNA follows: TGCAGCGCCAGGCACGAGGGGATGAACACTGAAGCTTTCTTT.

The chain joins TRBV11-2 to TRBJ2-5, with D perhaps being TRBD1 or TRBD2 (5 bases each). Germline CDR1 reads SGHAT; CDR2 reads FQNNGV. The V end lost 0 bases, the J end lost 4 bases, and 12 bases lay between the germline ends. The CDR3 has 15 amino acids. CDR3 protein: CASSLDLRGRETQYF. CDR3 DNA sequence: TGTGCCAGCAGCTTAGATCTTCGGGGACGAGAGACCCAGTACTTC.

This rearrangement joins TRBV7-9 to TRBJ1-1, with D hard to call. The length of the CDR3 is 10 residues. Between the trimmed V and J ends, which lost 8 bases and 1 base, there was a span of 2 bases. Germline V CDR1 and CDR2: SEHNR, FQNEAQ (reference sequence). CDR3 nucleotide sequence: TGTGCCAGCGGGAACACTGAAGCTTTCTTT. Residues: CASGNTEAFF. The full variable domain, with the rest looked up from reference TRBV7-9 and TRBJ1-1, is DTGVSQNPRHKITKRGQNVTFRCDPISEHNRLYWYRQTLGQGPEFLTYFQNEAQLEKSRLLSDRFSAERPKGSFSTLEIQRTEQGDSAMYLCASGNTEAFFGQGTRLTVV.

The chain is built from TRBV5-1 and TRBJ2-7; TRBD1 aligns across 7 bases. CDR3 length equals 14 residues. Looked up from germline, CDR1 is SGHRS and CDR2 is YFSETQ. J gave up 6 bases and V 4 bases, and 10 bases lay outside the gene matches. CDR3 protein: CASSTADRASEQYF. The CDR3 bases are TGCGCCAGCAGCACCGCCGACAGGGCCAGCGAGCAGTACTTC.

The genes are TRBV4-2 and TRBJ2-7, with D perhaps matching TRBD2 (9 bases). V lost 4 bases and J lost 3, with 22 bases in between. Per germline, CDR1 LGHNA and CDR2 YNFKEQ. This CDR3 spans 17 amino acids. CDR3 sequence (DNA): TGTGCCAGCAGCCCGCAGGGGGCTAGCGGGGCGGACTACGAGCAGTACTTC. Translating gives CASSPQGASGADYEQYF.

The V call is TRBV19, the J call TRBJ2-6; D unclear. Germline loops: CDR1 LNHDA, CDR2 SQIVND (reference sequence). With 9 bases removed from V and 4 bases from J, the gap between germline ends came to 13 bases. This CDR3 contains 14 residues. The DNA of the CDR3 is TGTGCCAGCCGGACCGGTTTCGGGGCCAACGTCCTGACTTTC. It is translated as CASRTGFGANVLTF.

The chain carries TRBV9 and TRBJ1-1; 10 nucleotides match TRBD1. Per the germline V gene, CDR1 is SGDLS and CDR2 is YYNGEE. V was clipped by 4 bases and J by 1 base; unmatched bases: 10. The CDR3 extends over 17 amino acids. DNA for the CDR3: TGTGCCAGCAGCCTTTCCGGGACAGGGGCGGAGAACACTGAAGCTTTCTTT. As protein: CASSLSGTGAENTEAFF.

V is TRBV20-1 and J is TRBJ2-5; no clear D gene. The CDR3 extends over 10 amino acids. Germline assignment: CDR1 DFQATT and CDR2 SNEGSKA (reference sequence). V was pared by 3 bases and J by 4 bases, with 3 bases between. CDR3 bases: TGCAGTGCTAGTTTAGAGACCCAGTACTTC. Translated, it gives CSASLETQYF.

This clone was recorded only once. Other DNA sequences from this sample encode an identical CDR3 as well. This sequence joins TRBV7-2 and TRBJ1-5, with D tentatively TRBD1 (5 bases). The CDR3 contains 15 residues. The V gene lost 3 bases and the J gene lost 0 bases, with 9 bases spanning the gap. Germline CDR1 SGHTA, CDR2 FQGNSA. DNA for the CDR3: TGTGCCAGCAGCTTGGGGGGGAATAGCAATCAGCCCCAGCATTTT. Translated: CASSLGGNSNQPQHF.

The chain carries TRBV5-1 and TRBJ1-1; D is ambiguous. Germline values: CDR1 SGHRS, CDR2 YFSETQ. The V and J ends lost 1 base and 0 bases respectively, with 16 bases between them. This CDR3 contains 17 residues. Here the CDR3 DNA reads TGCGCCAGCAGCTTGTCGCTGGGCAGGACTATGAACACTGAAGCTTTCTTT. This gives the protein CASSLSLGRTMNTEAFF.

The table lists this clone with a few counts. V gene TRBV5-6 combines with J gene TRBJ1-1; a possible D gene is TRBD1 (6 bases). CDR1 is SGHDT and CDR2 is YYEEEE in the germline V gene. V dropped 0 bases and J dropped 3 bases, with 6 bases sitting between them. The CDR3 loop spans 13 amino acids. The CDR3: CASSLDRDTEAFF. CDR3 nucleotide sequence: TGTGCCAGCAGCTTGGACAGGGACACTGAAGCTTTCTTT.

This chain connects TRBV7-9 to TRBJ1-1; D unclear. Trimming left V 5 bases short and J 6 bases short, with 13 bases between. CDR3 size: 13 residues. Germline CDR1 SEHNR, CDR2 FQNEAQ (reference sequence). The CDR3 DNA sequence: TGTGCCAGCAGCCAAGACCCTATGGCTGAAGCTTTCTTT. Protein product: CASSQDPMAEAFF.

The chain recombines TRBV5-4 with TRBJ2-2; the match to TRBD1 covers 8 bases. V trimming: 4 bases; J trimming: 0 bases; junction bases outside the gene matches: 5. This CDR3 has 16 residues. Germline V CDR1 and CDR2: SGHNT, YYREEE (reference sequence). The CDR3 region is CASSPGQDPNTGELFF. The CDR3 region has the DNA TGTGCCAGCAGCCCGGGACAGGACCCGAACACCGGGGAGCTGTTTTTT.

This chain connects TRBV7-9 to TRBJ1-2; 7 bases agree with TRBD1. Germline V gene data show CDR1 as SEHNR and CDR2 as FQNEAQ (reference sequence). V shed 4 bases and J 5 bases; nucleotides not matched to a gene: 1. The CDR3 consists of 12 residues. The CDR3, as DNA: TGTGCCAGCAGCTCACAGGGGTATGGCTACACCTTC. It specifies CASSSQGYGYTF.

This clone came up once. The genes are TRBV6-1 and TRBJ1-2; TRBD1 might be the D (6 bases). The CDR3 runs 11 residues. Looked up from germline, CDR1 is MNHNS and CDR2 is SASEGT. V gave up 9 bases and J gave up 4 bases, with 9 bases separating them. CDR3 protein: CASGDTYGYTF. CDR3 DNA sequence: TGTGCCAGTGGGGACACCTATGGCTACACCTTC.

The chain carries TRBV7-9 and TRBJ1-1, with a possible D match to TRBD1 (6 bases). This CDR3 spans 15 amino acids. Trimming stripped 0 bases from V and 3 bases from J, with 11 bases between. The germline gives CDR1 SEHNR, CDR2 FQNEAQ (reference sequence). Here the CDR3 DNA reads TGTGCCAGCAGCTTAGCCGGGGGGCAGGACACTGAAGCTTTCTTT. The encoded protein is CASSLAGGQDTEAFF.

The gene calls are TRBV6-5 and TRBJ2-4; possibly TRBD1 or TRBD2 for D (5 bases each). The CDR3 totals 14 residues. Germline V gene sequence: CDR1 MNHEY, CDR2 SVGAGI. Trimming shortened V by 5 bases and J by 4 bases, and 12 bases separated the two germline ends. The CDR3 DNA sequence: TGTGCCAGCAGTCCCGGGACGGTTAAAAACATTCAGTACTTC. Translation: CASSPGTVKNIQYF.

This rearrangement joins TRBV6-5 to TRBJ1-1; the D gene is possibly TRBD1 (6 bases). The CDR3 runs 13 residues. Germline V lookup: CDR1 MNHEY, CDR2 SVGAGI. V was trimmed by 7 bases and J by 2 bases, leaving 11 bases between them. CDR3 DNA sequence: TGTGCCAGCATCCGACAGGAAAACACTGAAGCTTTCTTT. This codes for CASIRQENTEAFF.

The V and J genes are TRBV5-4 and TRBJ1-1; D is undetermined. Trimming took off 4 bases at V and 3 bases at J, with 10 bases between the two ends. CDR1 and CDR2 (germline): SGHNT, YYREEE (reference sequence). CDR3 size: 13 residues. The DNA for the CDR3 is TGTGCCAGCAGCCCTCACCAGGACACTGAAGCTTTCTTT. As protein: CASSPHQDTEAFF.

This clone was observed a handful of times. V is TRBV19 and J is TRBJ1-3; no firm D call. Germline V gene lookup returns CDR1 LNHDA and CDR2 SQIVND (reference sequence). The CDR3 extends over 17 amino acids. With 3 bases removed from V and 0 bases from J, the gap between germline ends came to 15 bases. The CDR3 DNA reads TGTGCCAGTAGTATGTTAACCCAGCGGTACTCTGGAAACACCATATATTTT. Its translation: CASSMLTQRYSGNTIYF.